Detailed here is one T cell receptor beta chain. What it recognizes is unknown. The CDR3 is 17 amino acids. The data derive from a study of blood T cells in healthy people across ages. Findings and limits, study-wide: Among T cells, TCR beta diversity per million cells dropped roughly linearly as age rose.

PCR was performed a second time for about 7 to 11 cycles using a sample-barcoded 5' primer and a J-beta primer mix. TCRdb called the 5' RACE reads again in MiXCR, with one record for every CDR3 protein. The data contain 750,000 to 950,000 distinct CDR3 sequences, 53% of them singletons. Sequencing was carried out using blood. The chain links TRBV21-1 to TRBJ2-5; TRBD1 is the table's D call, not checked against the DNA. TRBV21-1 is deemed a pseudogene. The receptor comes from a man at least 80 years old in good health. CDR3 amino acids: CASSKDGRGADGETQYF. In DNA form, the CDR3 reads TGTGCCAGCAGCAAAGACGGGCGAGGTGCGGACGGAGAGACCCAGTACTTC.